One TCR beta chain is described in this entry. This receptor's antigen is unknown. The input lacks base qualities; no much larger clone sits a single base away. RNA was extracted using the RNeasy kit, and about 0.45 to 1 ug of the RNA was reverse transcribed with random hexamers. TCR beta CDR3 regions were amplified with the immunoSEQ multiplex PCR assay covering 54 Vbeta and 13 Jbeta segments. To correct PCR amplification bias, a synthetic template baseline was used for both primer optimization and computational correction. Under the source paper's analysis protocol: Only productive sequences were kept, with reads annotated to V, D and J genes according to IMGT and analyzed in immunoSEQ Analyzer. To calculate clonality, Shannon entropy was normalized by log2 of the number of productive unique sequences and then subtracted from one. For each patient and control, public and private clones were evaluated among the 100 most prevalent clones. Susac-specific clones were defined as absent from healthy and MS cohorts, approximately 1,000 published viral clones and other ImmuneACCESS disease sequences. TCRdb took the public reads, trimmed them with fastp at Q25, ran MiXCR for clone calling and kept in-frame beta chains. Duplicate CDR3 protein sequences are folded into a single record with the most common DNA and genes. None of the V and J calls come from the authors' own analysis; TCRdb made them. This sample is represented by approximately 120,000 distinct CDR3 sequences; about 96% of them were singletons. The biggest ten clones account for 0.096% of the sample.

V sheds 7 bases and J sheds 2 bases, leaving 11 bases between their ends. The CDR1 and CDR2 encoded by the germline V gene are SQVTM and ANQGSEA. From the cysteine up to the phenylalanine, the CDR3 has a length of 12 residues. Only CDR3 DNA is held: 36 bases, read in frame from base 1. The data are from a study of CD8 T cells in Susac syndrome (dated by TCRdb to the late 2010s). Broadly, across the study: Whether CD8+ T cell activation and differentiation in Susac syndrome was antigen driven was tested using repertoire sequencing. The study at large found these results: The study acknowledged that relatively few individuals were included in the TCR sequencing and HLA analysis.

Peripheral blood CD8+ and CD4+ T cells from healthy donors, Susac syndrome patients and multiple sclerosis patients were profiled using high-throughput TCR beta sequencing. The healthy donors served as controls matched for age and sex. Bulk CD8+ and CD4+ T cells were purified by magnetic negative isolation, whereas CD8+ TEMRA cells were enriched by FACS. Blood was collected in EDTA tubes and processed within 24 hours, with PBMCs isolated through density gradient centrifugation. PBMCs intended for TCR sequencing were cryopreserved in liquid nitrogen and were subsequently thawed in a 37 degrees C water bath. The sorted or isolated CD4+, CD8+ and CD8+ TEMRA cells had a purity of 90% or higher.

What was sequenced was CD4+ T cells from PBMCs. The source of this sequence is a human donor in good health. The rearrangement joined TRBV29-1 to TRBJ2-5; the D gene lacks a confident call. CDR3 region: CSGGNRQETQYF. The sequenced DNA: TGCAGCGGGGGAAATCGGCAAGAGACCCAGTACTTC.